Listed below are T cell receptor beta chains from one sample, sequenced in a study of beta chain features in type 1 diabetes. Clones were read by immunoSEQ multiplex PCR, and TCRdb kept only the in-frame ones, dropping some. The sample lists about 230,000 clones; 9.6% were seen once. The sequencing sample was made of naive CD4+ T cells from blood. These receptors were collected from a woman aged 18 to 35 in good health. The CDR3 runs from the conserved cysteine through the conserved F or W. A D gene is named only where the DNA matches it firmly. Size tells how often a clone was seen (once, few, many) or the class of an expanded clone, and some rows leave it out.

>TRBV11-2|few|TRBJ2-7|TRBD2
TGTGCCAGCAGCCGGCGGACTAGCGGGAGCTACGAGCAGTACTTC
CASSRRTSGSYEQYF
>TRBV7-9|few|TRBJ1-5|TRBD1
TGTGCCAGCAGCTTAGGGACAGGGAACAATCAGCCCCAGCATTTT
CASSLGTGNNQPQHF
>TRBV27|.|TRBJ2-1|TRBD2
TGTGCCAGCAGTTCTGAGGGAGGGCTCTCCTACAATGAGCAGTTCTTC
CASSSEGGLSYNEQFF
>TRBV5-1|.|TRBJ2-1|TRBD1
TGCGCCAGTGGGGACAGCAATTACAATGAGCAGTTCTTC
CASGDSNYNEQFF
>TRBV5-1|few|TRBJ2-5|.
TGCGCCAGCAGCGTCACTCCCCAAGAGACCCAGTACTTC
CASSVTPQETQYF
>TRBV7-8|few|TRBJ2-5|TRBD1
TGTGCCAGCAGCATAATTACAGGGGGATGGGAGACCCAGTACTTC
CASSIITGGWETQYF
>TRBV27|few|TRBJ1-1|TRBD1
TGTGCCAGTTACACACAGGGGCCAGGGAACACTGAAGCTTTCTTT
CASYTQGPGNTEAFF
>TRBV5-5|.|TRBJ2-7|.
TGTGCCAGCAGCTTGAGCCCGTCCGACGAGCAGTACTTC
CASSLSPSDEQYF
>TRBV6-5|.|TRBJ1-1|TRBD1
TGTGCCAGCAGTTACTCGGCAGGGGGCGACTTAACTGAAGCTTTCTTT
CASSYSAGGDLTEAFF
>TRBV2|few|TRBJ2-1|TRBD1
TGTGCCAGCAGGGGAGACAGGGGAGGCTACAATGAGCAGTTCTTC
CASRGDRGGYNEQFF
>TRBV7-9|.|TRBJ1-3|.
TGTGCCAGCAGCCTCGCCCTGACGGAGCGCTCTGGAAACACCATATATTTT
CASSLALTERSGNTIYF
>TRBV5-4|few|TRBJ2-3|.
TGTGCCAGCAGCTTCGTGGCGGGGAGCACAGATACGCAGTATTTT
CASSFVAGSTDTQYF
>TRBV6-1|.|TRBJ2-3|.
TGTGCCAGCAGTGAAGTGAGGGCCACCAGATTCACAGATACGCAGTATTTT
CASSEVRATRFTDTQYF
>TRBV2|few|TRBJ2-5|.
TGTGCCAGCAGTGAAGGGCTTACCATCGAGACCCAGTACTTC
CASSEGLTIETQYF
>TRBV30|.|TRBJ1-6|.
TGTGCCTGGAGTGTACTGGCCAGGGACACAAGTAGATGGTTGTATAATTCACCCCTCCACTTT
CAWSVLARDTSRWLYNSPLHF
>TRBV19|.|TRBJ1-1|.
TGTGCCAGTAGTATTGCGGGGAGGATGCCTGAAGCTTTCTTT
CASSIAGRMPEAFF
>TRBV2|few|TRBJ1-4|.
TGTGCCACCGGAGGGAAGGTTTGGAATGAAAAACTGTTTTTT
CATGGKVWNEKLFF
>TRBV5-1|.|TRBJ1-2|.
TGCGCCAGCAGTTTTGCGGCCTGGGATGGCTACACCTTC
CASSFAAWDGYTF
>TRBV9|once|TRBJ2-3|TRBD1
TGTGCCAGCAGCGTAGAAATGGGGACAGGCCCAGATACGCAGTATTTT
CASSVEMGTGPDTQYF
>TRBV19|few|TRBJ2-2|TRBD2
TGTGCCAGTAGTATCCTCTCCTGGCGGGGGACTACACGGGAGCTGTTTTTT
CASSILSWRGTTRELFF
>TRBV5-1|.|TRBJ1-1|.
TGCGCCAGCAGATCGGACAGGAACACTGAAGCTTTCTTT
CASRSDRNTEAFF
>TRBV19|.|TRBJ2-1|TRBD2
TGTGCCAGTAGTACCCCGTCGGGGGGGGTTTACAATGAGCAGTTCTTC
CASSTPSGGVYNEQFF
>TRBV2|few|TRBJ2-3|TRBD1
TGTGCCAGCAGTGCGGGACAGGGCACAGATACGCAGTATTTT
CASSAGQGTDTQYF
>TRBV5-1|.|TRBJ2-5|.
TGCGCCAGCAGCTTGAGGCAGGGTCTCCAAGAGACCCAGTACTTC
CASSLRQGLQETQYF
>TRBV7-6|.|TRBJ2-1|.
TGTGCCAGCAGCCCCCACGGCGGTGAGCAGTTCTTC
CASSPHGGEQFF
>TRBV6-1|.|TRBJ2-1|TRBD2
TGTGCCAGCAGTGAACCTACTAGCGGGAGGAAAGGTGAGCAGTTCTTC
CASSEPTSGRKGEQFF
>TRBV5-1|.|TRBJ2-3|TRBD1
TGCGCCAGCAGCTTAGGGGGCGCCCATACGCAGTATTTT
CASSLGGAHTQYF
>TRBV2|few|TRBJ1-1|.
TGTGCCAGCAGTAAGGACAGCAACACTGAAGCTTTCTTT
CASSKDSNTEAFF
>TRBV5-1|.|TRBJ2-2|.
TGCGCCAGCAGTGCGGGCACCGGGGAGCTGTTTTTT
CASSAGTGELFF
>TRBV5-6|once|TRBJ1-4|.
TGTGCCAGCAGCCCCACGACTACAACTAATGAAAAACTGTTTTTT
CASSPTTTTNEKLFF
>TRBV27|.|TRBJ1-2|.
TGTGCCAGCAGCCATTTTGGGAGTGATAACTATGGCTACACCTTC
CASSHFGSDNYGYTF
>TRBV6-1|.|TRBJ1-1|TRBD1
TGTGCCAGCAGGGCGACAGGGGGCGGAACTGAAGCTTTCTTT
CASRATGGGTEAFF
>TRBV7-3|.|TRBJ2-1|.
TGTGCCAGCAGCTTAACCCTAAATGCCTACAATGAGCAGTTCTTC
CASSLTLNAYNEQFF
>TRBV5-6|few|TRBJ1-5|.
TGTGCCAGCAGCCTGAGGGGGGGAAGTCAGCCCCAGCATTTT
CASSLRGGSQPQHF
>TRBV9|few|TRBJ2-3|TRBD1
TGTGCCAGCAGCGTCGGACAGGGTCCAGATACGCAGTATTTT
CASSVGQGPDTQYF
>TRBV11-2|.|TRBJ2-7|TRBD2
TGTGCCAGCAGCCTTGGGGGGGTCCTCGTCTACGAGCAGTACTTC
CASSLGGVLVYEQYF
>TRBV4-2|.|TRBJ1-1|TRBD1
TGTGCCAGCAGCCAAGTAACAGGGGGTTTAGACACTGAAGCTTTCTTT
CASSQVTGGLDTEAFF
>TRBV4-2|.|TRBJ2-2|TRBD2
TGTGCCAGCAGCCAAGGTCTAGCGGGGGGGCTCCATCCGAACACCGGGGAGCTGTTTTTT
CASSQGLAGGLHPNTGELFF
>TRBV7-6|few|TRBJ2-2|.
TGTGCCAGCAGCTTATTCCAGGCGAACACCGGGGAGCTGTTTTTT
CASSLFQANTGELFF
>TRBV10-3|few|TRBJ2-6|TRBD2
TGTGCCATCAGTGACGGACTAGCGGGAGTTCGTAACTCTGGGGCCAACGTCCTGACTTTC
CAISDGLAGVRNSGANVLTF
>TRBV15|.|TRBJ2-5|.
TGTGCCACCAGCAGAGCAGTCGGGGGACAAGAGACCCAGTACTTC
CATSRAVGGQETQYF
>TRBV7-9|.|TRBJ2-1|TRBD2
TGTGCCAGCAGCCCCCCGTCTAGCGGGAGGGATGAGCAGTTCTTC
CASSPPSSGRDEQFF
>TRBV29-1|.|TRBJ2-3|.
TGCAGCGCCTTTATGGCAACAGATACGCAGTATTTT
CSAFMATDTQYF
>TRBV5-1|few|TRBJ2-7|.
TGCGCCAGCAGCTTGCCACCGCGCGGGGCCTACGAGCAGTACTTC
CASSLPPRGAYEQYF
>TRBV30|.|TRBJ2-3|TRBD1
TGTGCCTGGAGTGTCCTCCCGCAGGGGGCAGATACGCAGTATTTT
CAWSVLPQGADTQYF
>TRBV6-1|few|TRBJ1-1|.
TGTGCCAGCAGTGGCGGGAGGGGGAGCACTGAAGCTTTCTTT
CASSGGRGSTEAFF
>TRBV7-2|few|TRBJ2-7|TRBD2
TGTGCCAGCAGCTTAGCGGGAGGGAGGTCCGAGCAGTACTTC
CASSLAGGRSEQYF
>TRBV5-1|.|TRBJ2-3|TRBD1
TGCGCCAGCAGCTTCGGCAGGGGGGACAGGGTCGCAGATACGCAGTATTTT
CASSFGRGDRVADTQYF
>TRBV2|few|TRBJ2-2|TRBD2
TGTGCCACAGGGACTAGTAACACCGGGGAGCTGTTTTTT
CATGTSNTGELFF
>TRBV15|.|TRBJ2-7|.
TGTGCCACCAGCAGAGAAGGGGGAGTGGGGACCTACGAGCAGTACTTC
CATSREGGVGTYEQYF
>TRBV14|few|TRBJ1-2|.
TGTGCCAGCAGCCAAGGTTCAGGGCACTATGGCTACACCTTC
CASSQGSGHYGYTF
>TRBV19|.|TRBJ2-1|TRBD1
TGTGCCACCATACCTAGACAGGGGTTTGCCAATGAGCAGTTCTTC
CATIPRQGFANEQFF
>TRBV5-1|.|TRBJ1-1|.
TGCGCCAGCAGCTTGGAAAGGTCGGGAGGCACTGAAGCTTTCTTT
CASSLERSGGTEAFF
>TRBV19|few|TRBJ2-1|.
TGTGCCAGTAGAGTAGACGGGGGACATGAGCAGTTCTTC
CASRVDGGHEQFF
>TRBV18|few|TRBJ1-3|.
TGTGCCAGCTCCCTAAAGAGAAACACCATATATTTT
CASSLKRNTIYF
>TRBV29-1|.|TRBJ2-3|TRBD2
TGCAGCCTCACCGGGACTAGCGGTAGCACAGATACGCAGTATTTT
CSLTGTSGSTDTQYF
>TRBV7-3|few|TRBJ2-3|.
TGTGCCAGCAGCTTAGGCATCACAGATACGCAGTATTTT
CASSLGITDTQYF
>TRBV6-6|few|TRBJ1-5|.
TGTGCCAGCAGTTACTCTAGGGGGCAGCCCCAGCATTTT
CASSYSRGQPQHF
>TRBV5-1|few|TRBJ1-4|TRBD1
TGCGCCAGCAGCTTGGATTGGACAGGGATGGGTGAAAAACTGTTTTTT
CASSLDWTGMGEKLFF
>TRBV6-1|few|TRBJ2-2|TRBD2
TGTGCCAGCAGTTGGACTAGGAACACCGGGGAGCTGTTTTTT
CASSWTRNTGELFF